This T cell receptor beta chain was sequenced for a study of T cell responses to AZD1222 COVID-19 vaccine. The study's findings and limits: Seropositive status at baseline applied to only five or six AZD1222 recipients. The study sampled repertoires only after the peak T cell response. White British people made up most donors, females outnumbered males, and clonal diversity was possibly underestimated.

The CDR3 consists of 11 residues. Trimming left V 5 bases short and J 8 bases short, with 9 bases between. As concerns this clone: No antigen is known for it.

Clones were sequenced by immunoSEQ multiplex PCR, and TCRdb holds only the in-frame ones, with some missing. The sample yields about 120,000 clones, roughly nine tenths seen once. The sample here was peripheral blood, taken on day 0 of AZD1222 vaccination. The source is an adult in good health. The rearrangement links TRBV12-3 or TRBV12-4 to TRBJ1-2; D unresolved. Here the CDR3 DNA reads TGTGCCAGCAGTGTCGCCGGGGGCTACACCTTC. As protein: CASSVAGGYTF.